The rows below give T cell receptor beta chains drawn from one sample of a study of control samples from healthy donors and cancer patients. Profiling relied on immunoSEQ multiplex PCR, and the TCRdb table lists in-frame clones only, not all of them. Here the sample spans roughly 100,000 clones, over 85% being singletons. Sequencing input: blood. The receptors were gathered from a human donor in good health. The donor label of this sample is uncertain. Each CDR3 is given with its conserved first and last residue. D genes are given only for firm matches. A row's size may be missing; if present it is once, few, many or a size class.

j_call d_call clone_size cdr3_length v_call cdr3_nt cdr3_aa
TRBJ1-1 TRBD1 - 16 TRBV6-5 TGTGCCAGCAGTTACGATGACAGGGGGTTCGACACTGAAGCTTTCTTT CASSYDDRGFDTEAFF
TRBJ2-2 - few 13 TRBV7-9 TGTGCCAGCAGCTTAAGGCTAACCGGGGAGCTGTTTTTT CASSLRLTGELFF
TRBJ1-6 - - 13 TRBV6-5 TGTGCCAGCAGGGGGGGCGGGGGATCACCCCTCCACTTT CASRGGGGSPLHF
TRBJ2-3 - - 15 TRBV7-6 TGTGCCAGCAGCTTAGGTGCAGGCCGGGCAGATACGCAGTATTTT CASSLGAGRADTQYF
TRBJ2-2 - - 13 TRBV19 TGTGCCAGTAGCCCAGGAGCGACGGGGGAGCTGTTTTTT CASSPGATGELFF
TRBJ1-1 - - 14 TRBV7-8 TGTGCCAGCAGCTCTAGGGACGGAAACACTGAAGCTTTCTTT CASSSRDGNTEAFF
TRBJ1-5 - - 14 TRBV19 TGTGCCAGTAGTTGGACAGTGACGGATCAGCCCCAGCATTTT CASSWTVTDQPQHF
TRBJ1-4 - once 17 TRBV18 TGTGCCAGCTCACCACTCGGGCAGTCGGCAACTAATGAAAAACTGTTTTTT CASSPLGQSATNEKLFF
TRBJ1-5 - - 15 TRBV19 TGTGCCAGTAGTACTTCGGGTTATAGCAATCAGCCCCAGCATTTT CASSTSGYSNQPQHF
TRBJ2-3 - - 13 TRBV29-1 TGCAGCGTTGTGGGCCCAGGGGTTGATACGCAGTATTTT CSVVGPGVDTQYF
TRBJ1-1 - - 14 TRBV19 TGTGCCAGTAGGTGGCGGGGGATGAACACTGAAGCTTTCTTT CASRWRGMNTEAFF
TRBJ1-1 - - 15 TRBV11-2 TGTGCCAGCAGTCAGACAGGCGCCGGGGGCACTGAAGCTTTCTTT CASSQTGAGGTEAFF
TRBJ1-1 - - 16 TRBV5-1 TGCGCCAGCAGCCTACGCCTTGAGAGCATGAACACTGAAGCTTTCTTT CASSLRLESMNTEAFF
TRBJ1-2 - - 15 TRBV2 TGTGCCCGCAGTTCGGGGAGCTCTCTAGGCTATGGCTACACCTTC CARSSGSSLGYGYTF
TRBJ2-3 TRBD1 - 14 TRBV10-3 TGTGCCACTACAGGGACAGGGCTGGGAGATACGCAGTATTTT CATTGTGLGDTQYF
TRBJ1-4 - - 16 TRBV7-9 TGTGCCAGCCGCAGCTTATCCACCCCCCCAAGTGAAAAACTGTTTTTT CASRSLSTPPSEKLFF
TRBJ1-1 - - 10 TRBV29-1 TGCAGCGCAATTGACACTGAAGCTTTCTTT CSAIDTEAFF
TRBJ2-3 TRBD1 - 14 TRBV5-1 TGCGCCAGCAGCTTGGGGACAGGCCCCGATACGCAGTATTTT CASSLGTGPDTQYF